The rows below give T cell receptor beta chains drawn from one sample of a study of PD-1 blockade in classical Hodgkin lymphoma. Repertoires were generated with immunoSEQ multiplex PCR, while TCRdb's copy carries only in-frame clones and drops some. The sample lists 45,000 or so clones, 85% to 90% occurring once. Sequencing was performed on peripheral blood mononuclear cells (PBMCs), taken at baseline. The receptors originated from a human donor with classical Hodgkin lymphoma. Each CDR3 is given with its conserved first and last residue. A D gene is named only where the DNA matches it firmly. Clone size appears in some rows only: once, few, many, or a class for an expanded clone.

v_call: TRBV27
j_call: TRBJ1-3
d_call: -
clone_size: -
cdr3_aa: CASSSRGQSASTIYF
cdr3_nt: TGTGCCAGCAGTTCAAGAGGACAGTCGGCGTCCACCATATATTTT

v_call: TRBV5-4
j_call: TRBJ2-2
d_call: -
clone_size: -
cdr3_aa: CASSLGGQPNTGELFF
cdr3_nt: TGTGCCAGCAGCTTGGGAGGACAACCGAACACCGGGGAGCTGTTTTTT

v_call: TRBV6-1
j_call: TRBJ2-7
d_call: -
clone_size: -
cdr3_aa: CASSDMGGSDEQYF
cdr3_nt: TGTGCCAGCAGTGACATGGGCGGCTCGGACGAGCAGTACTTC

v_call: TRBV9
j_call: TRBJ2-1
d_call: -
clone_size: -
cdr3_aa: CASSATLGSYNEQFF
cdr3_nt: TGTGCCAGCAGCGCGACCCTTGGCTCCTACAATGAGCAGTTCTTC

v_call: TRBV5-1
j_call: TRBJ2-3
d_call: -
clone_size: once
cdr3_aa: CASSRPQDTQYF
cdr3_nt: TGCGCCAGCAGCCGACCGCAAGATACGCAGTATTTT

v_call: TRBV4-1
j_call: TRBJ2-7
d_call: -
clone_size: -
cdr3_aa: CASSQDLPNFYEQYF
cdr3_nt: TGCGCCAGCAGCCAAGATCTCCCGAACTTCTACGAGCAGTACTTC

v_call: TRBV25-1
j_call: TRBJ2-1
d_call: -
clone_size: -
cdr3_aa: CASSGADISSYNEQFF
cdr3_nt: TGTGCCAGCAGTGGGGCGGACATAAGCTCCTACAATGAGCAGTTCTTC

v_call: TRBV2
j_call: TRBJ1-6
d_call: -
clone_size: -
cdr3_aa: CASRVRFWGGNSPLHF
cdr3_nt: TGTGCCAGCAGAGTCAGGTTCTGGGGCGGAAATTCACCCCTCCACTTT

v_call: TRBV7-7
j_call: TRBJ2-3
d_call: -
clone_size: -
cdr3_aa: CASSLAQLSAQYF
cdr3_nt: TGTGCTAGCAGCTTAGCTCAGCTGTCCGCGCAGTATTTT

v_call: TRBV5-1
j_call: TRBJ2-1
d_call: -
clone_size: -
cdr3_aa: CASSLGLEYNEQFF
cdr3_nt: TGCGCCAGCAGCTTGGGACTTGAGTACAATGAGCAGTTCTTC

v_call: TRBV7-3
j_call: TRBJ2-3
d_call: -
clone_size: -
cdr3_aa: CASSFVGATQYF
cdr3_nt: TGTGCCAGCAGCTTCGTGGGGGCTACGCAGTATTTT

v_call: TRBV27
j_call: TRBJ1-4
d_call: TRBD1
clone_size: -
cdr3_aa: CASRSWTGRVEEKKLFF
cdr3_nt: TGTGCCAGCAGAAGTTGGACAGGGCGGGTGGAGGAGAAAAAACTGTTTTTT

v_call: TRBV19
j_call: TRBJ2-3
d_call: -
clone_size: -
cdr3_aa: CASSLRDTQYF
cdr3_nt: TGTGCCAGTAGTCTAAGGGATACGCAGTATTTT

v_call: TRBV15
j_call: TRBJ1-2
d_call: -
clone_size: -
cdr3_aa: CATSRDLGPEGYTF
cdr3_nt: TGTGCCACCAGCAGAGACTTGGGGCCAGAAGGCTACACCTTC

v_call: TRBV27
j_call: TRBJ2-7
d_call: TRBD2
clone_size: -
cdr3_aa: CASTPAGGNEQYF
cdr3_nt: TGTGCCAGCACCCCAGCGGGAGGAAACGAGCAGTACTTC

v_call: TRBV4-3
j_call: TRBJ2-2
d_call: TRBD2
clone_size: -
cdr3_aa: CASSQRLAGNTGELFF
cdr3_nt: TGCGCCAGCAGCCAACGACTAGCCGGGAACACCGGGGAGCTGTTTTTT

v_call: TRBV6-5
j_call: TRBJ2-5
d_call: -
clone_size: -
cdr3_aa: CASSYLGTLQETQYF
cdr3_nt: TGTGCCAGCAGTTACCTAGGGACCCTCCAAGAGACCCAGTACTTC

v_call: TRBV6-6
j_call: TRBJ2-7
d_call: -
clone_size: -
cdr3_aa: CASKTQGDPYEQYF
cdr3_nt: TGTGCCAGCAAGACTCAGGGTGATCCCTACGAGCAGTACTTC

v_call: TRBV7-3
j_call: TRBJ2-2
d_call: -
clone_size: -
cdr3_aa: CASSLGEGTGELFF
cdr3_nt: TGTGCCAGCAGCTTAGGGGAAGGCACCGGGGAGCTGTTTTTT

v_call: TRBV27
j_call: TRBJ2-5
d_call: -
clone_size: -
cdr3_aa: CASSSSWVQETQYF
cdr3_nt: TGTGCCAGCAGTTCCTCGTGGGTACAAGAGACCCAGTACTTC

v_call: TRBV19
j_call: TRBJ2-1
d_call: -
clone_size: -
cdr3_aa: CASGTLRGEQFF
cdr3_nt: TGTGCCAGTGGGACTTTAAGGGGGGAGCAGTTCTTC

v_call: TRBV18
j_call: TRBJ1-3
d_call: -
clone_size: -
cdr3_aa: CASSLKGVDSGNTIYF
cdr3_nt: TGTGCCAGCTCCCTGAAAGGTGTGGACTCTGGAAACACCATATATTTT

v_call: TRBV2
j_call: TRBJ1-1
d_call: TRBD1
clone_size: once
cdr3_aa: CASTVLDRVGKAFF
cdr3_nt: TGTGCCAGCACCGTTCTAGACAGGGTAGGAAAAGCTTTCTTT

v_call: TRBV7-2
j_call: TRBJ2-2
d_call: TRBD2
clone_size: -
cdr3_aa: CASSLPSGRARTGELFF
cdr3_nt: TGTGCCAGCAGCTTACCTAGCGGGAGGGCAAGGACCGGGGAGCTGTTTTTT

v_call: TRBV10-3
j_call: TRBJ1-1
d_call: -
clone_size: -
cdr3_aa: CAISESFRVGTEAFF
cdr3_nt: TGTGCCATCAGTGAGTCATTCAGGGTGGGTACTGAAGCTTTCTTT

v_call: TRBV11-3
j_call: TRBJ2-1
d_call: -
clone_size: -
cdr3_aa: CASSLDGALEQFF
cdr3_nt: TGTGCCAGCAGCTTAGATGGGGCACTTGAGCAGTTCTTC

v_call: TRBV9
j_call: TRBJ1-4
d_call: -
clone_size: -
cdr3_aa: CASSVGLGATNEKLFF
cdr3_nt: TGTGCCAGCAGCGTAGGATTGGGGGCAACTAATGAAAAACTGTTTTTT

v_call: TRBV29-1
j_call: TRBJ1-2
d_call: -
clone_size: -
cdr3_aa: CSVERTRPTSYGYTF
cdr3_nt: TGCAGCGTTGAGAGGACGCGTCCGACTTCCTATGGCTACACCTTC